The clone carrying this TCR beta chain was picked up many times. The library was built for alpha chains, so this beta chain is an off-target read and its size means little. These data originate in a study of spatial heterogeneity in lung cancer. The wider study: On average, each unique TCR and UMI combination appeared more than ten times in raw reads.

Noted time point: sample taken at primary tumor resection. The authors sequenced whole RNA from tumor, nontumor lung or frozen PBMC without sorting. Per the germline V gene, CDR1 is SEHNR and CDR2 is FQNEAQ (reference sequence). This CDR3 is 14 amino acids long. V was cut by 5 bases and J by 5 bases, with 16 bases left in between. Each TCR cDNA molecule bore a unique molecular identifier. TCRdb re-called the 5' RACE reads through MiXCR, storing one row per CDR3 protein. Of some 16,000 distinct CDR3 sequences in the sample, roughly 3.6% were seen once. The gene calls are TRBV7-9 and TRBJ2-7; D is unclear. The clonotype originates from a male donor with early-stage non-small cell lung cancer. The specimen was normal lung tissue next to the tumor, collected at surgery. The CDR3 is CASSLALWAHEQYF. DNA of the CDR3: TGTGCCAGCAGCCTTGCGTTGTGGGCCCACGAGCAGTACTTC.